A selection of T cell receptor beta chains follows, all from one sample in a study of regulatory T cells in long-lasting Graves disease. TCRdb reprocessed the multiplex PCR reads with MiXCR, giving one entry per CDR3 protein. The sample lists about 240,000 distinct CDR3 sequences, over 20% seen once, with approximately 15% in the top ten. The source was peripheral blood mononuclear cells (PBMCs), collected at new diagnosis, from a patient treated with antithyroid drugs. These receptors all come from a female donor with Graves disease. Both conserved end residues are part of each CDR3. D genes are given only for firm matches. Part of the rows lack a size; the others show once, few, many or a class for expanded clones.

many TRBJ2-1 TRBV7-8 - CASSLAALWTRSQFF TGTGCCAGCAGCTTAGCTGCCCTCTGGACCCGGAGCCAGTTCTTC
many TRBJ1-1 TRBV7-8 - CASSRPPEGTEAFF TGTGCCAGCAGCCGCCCTCCAGAGGGCACTGAAGCTTTCTTT
- TRBJ2-7 TRBV5-1 - CASNFGDGWGSTRSYEQYF TGCGCCAGCAATTTCGGGGACGGATGGGGTAGCACCCGCTCCTACGAGCAGTACTTC
- TRBJ1-5 TRBV19 TRBD1 CASSPRGGGGNQPQHF TGTGCCAGCTCCCCCCGTGGAGGGGGCGGCAATCAGCCCCAGCATTTT
- TRBJ1-5 TRBV20-1 TRBD1 CSATQRQGENQPQHF TGCAGTGCTACACAACGACAGGGGGAGAATCAGCCCCAGCATTTT
many TRBJ2-1 TRBV20-1 - CSARYSGGYNEQFF TGCAGTGCTAGATACAGCGGAGGCTACAATGAGCAGTTCTTC
many TRBJ2-2 TRBV7-8 - CASSLARGRFNTGELFF TGTGCCAGCAGCTTAGCGAGGGGACGGTTTAACACCGGGGAGCTGTTTTTT
many TRBJ2-3 TRBV30 - CAWTLDSARGRTQYF TGTGCCTGGACCCTAGACAGTGCCCGGGGTCGGACGCAGTATTTT
many TRBJ2-7 TRBV20-1 TRBD2 CSAARLAEPYEQYF TGCAGTGCTGCTCGACTAGCGGAGCCCTACGAGCAGTACTTC
many TRBJ1-5 TRBV7-8 TRBD1 CASSADRGLQPQHF TGTGCCAGCAGCGCGGACAGGGGGCTTCAGCCCCAGCATTTT
many TRBJ2-5 TRBV2 - CASSGDFGKETQYF TGTGCCAGCAGTGGGGACTTCGGAAAAGAGACCCAGTACTTC
many TRBJ1-5 TRBV29-1 TRBD1 CSAAGQGGQPQHF TGCAGCGCGGCCGGACAGGGAGGTCAGCCCCAGCATTTT
many TRBJ1-6 TRBV20-1 TRBD1 CSAFNRDSGQNSPLHF TGCAGTGCTTTTAACCGGGACAGTGGTCAAAATTCACCCCTCCACTTT
few TRBJ1-2 TRBV9 - CASSVAGNNYGYTF TGTGCCAGCAGCGTAGCTGGGAACAACTATGGCTACACCTTC
many TRBJ2-2 TRBV18 - CASSLQGPGNTGELFF TGTGCCAGCTCACTACAGGGACCCGGGAACACCGGGGAGCTGTTTTTT
many TRBJ1-4 TRBV20-1 - CSANDGTRGEKLFF TGCAGTGCTAACGACGGGACCCGAGGGGAAAAACTGTTTTTT
- TRBJ2-1 TRBV6-2/TRBV6-3 TRBD2 CASTPRRGGSRALAGVENEQFF TGTGCCAGCACCCCCCGCCGGGGGGGTTCCCGGGCACTAGCGGGAGTAGAAAATGAGCAGTTCTTC
- TRBJ2-1 TRBV5-1 TRBD1 CASSTGTGDEQFF TGCGCCAGCAGCACGGGGACAGGCGATGAGCAGTTCTTC
many TRBJ1-6 TRBV11-1 - CASSLGFGNSPLHF TGTGCCAGCAGCTTAGGATTTGGGAATTCACCCCTCCACTTT
many TRBJ2-1 TRBV5-1 - CASSLTNNEQFF TGCGCCAGCAGCCTCACCAATAATGAGCAGTTCTTC
many TRBJ2-2 TRBV7-2 TRBD1 CASSLLKGARTGELFF TGTGCCAGCAGCTTACTAAAGGGGGCGCGCACCGGGGAGCTGTTTTTT
- TRBJ2-3 TRBV7-2 TRBD2 CASSLGASGGISDTQYF TGTGCCAGCAGCTTAGGGGCTAGCGGGGGTATCTCAGATACGCAGTATTTT
medium-sized TRBJ2-1 TRBV20-1 - CSARGGSVYNEQFF TGCAGTGCTAGAGGCGGTAGCGTCTACAATGAGCAGTTCTTC
many TRBJ1-6 TRBV18 TRBD1 CASSPLPPGQAASPLHF TGTGCCAGCTCACCACTACCCCCCGGACAGGCGGCATCACCCCTCCACTTT
- TRBJ2-7 TRBV20-1 - CSARDAGTRLYEQYF TGCAGTGCTAGAGATGCCGGGACAAGACTCTACGAGCAGTACTTC
few TRBJ2-4 TRBV6-1 TRBD1 CASSRGQGEKNIQYF TGTGCCAGCAGCCGCGGACAGGGGGAAAAAAACATTCAGTACTTC
many TRBJ2-3 TRBV2 TRBD1 CASTRDSSTDTQYF TGTGCCAGCACCCGGGACAGCAGCACAGATACGCAGTATTTT
many TRBJ2-7 TRBV6-1 TRBD2 CASTGGYEQYF TGTGCCAGCACCGGGGGGTACGAGCAGTACTTC
- TRBJ1-1 TRBV7-9 TRBD1 CASSLTGQGKTEAFF TGTGCCAGCAGCCTTACGGGACAGGGGAAGACTGAAGCTTTCTTT
- TRBJ2-7 TRBV20-1 - CSVPIRHSGQGSSYEQYF TGCAGTGTCCCGATCCGACACAGCGGGCAGGGTAGCTCCTACGAGCAGTACTTC
many TRBJ2-3 TRBV3-1 - CASSQVPTSSSTDTQYF TGTGCCAGCAGCCAAGTCCCGACTAGTTCTAGCACAGATACGCAGTATTTT
many TRBJ2-3 TRBV28 - CASSPWSNPRDTQYF TGTGCCAGCAGTCCCTGGTCGAACCCCAGGGATACGCAGTATTTT
many TRBJ2-3 TRBV7-2 TRBD2 CASSFPITSGGGDTQYF TGTGCCAGCAGCTTCCCTATCACTAGCGGGGGTGGAGATACGCAGTATTTT
- TRBJ2-7 TRBV20-1 TRBD2 CSARTTGGLYEQYF TGCAGTGCTAGGACAACGGGAGGGCTATACGAGCAGTACTTC
many TRBJ1-1 TRBV11-2 TRBD1 CASTDVGTDTEAFF TGTGCCAGCACCGATGTCGGGACAGACACTGAAGCTTTCTTT
- TRBJ1-4 TRBV7-2 TRBD1 CASRLQGQGSGKLFF TGTGCCAGCAGACTCCAGGGACAGGGAAGTGGAAAACTGTTTTTT
- TRBJ2-2 TRBV5-6 - CASSYFRAGAGELFF TGTGCCAGCAGCTACTTTAGGGCAGGGGCCGGGGAGCTGTTTTTT
few TRBJ2-2 TRBV7-3 TRBD2 CASSLGGLVHTGELFF TGTGCCAGCAGCCTGGGCGGACTAGTCCACACCGGGGAGCTGTTTTTT
many TRBJ1-1 TRBV3-1 - CASSQDVPEAAFF TGTGCCAGCAGCCAAGACGTTCCTGAGGCAGCTTTCTTT
few TRBJ2-4 TRBV4-2 TRBD2 CASSQEIAGAKNIQYF TGTGCCAGCAGCCAAGAGATAGCGGGGGCCAAAAACATTCAGTACTTC
- TRBJ2-3 TRBV7-2 - CASSLEVGRQDTQYF TGTGCCAGCAGCTTAGAGGTGGGGCGCCAAGATACGCAGTATTTT
many TRBJ2-1 TRBV5-1 - CASSLDRENEQFF TGCGCCAGCAGCTTGGACAGGGAAAATGAGCAGTTCTTC
many TRBJ1-5 TRBV12-3/TRBV12-4 - CASKPDGGSNQPQHF TGTGCCAGCAAACCCGACGGTGGGAGCAATCAGCCCCAGCATTTT
many TRBJ1-2 TRBV6-1 TRBD1 CASSQTGGVHGYTF TGTGCCAGCAGCCAGACAGGGGGCGTCCATGGCTACACCTTC
many TRBJ2-1 TRBV7-3 TRBD2 CASSRGRIDNEQFF TGTGCCAGCTCGCGGGGGAGGATAGACAATGAGCAGTTCTTC
few TRBJ2-7 TRBV20-1 TRBD1 CSANRGFYEQYF TGCAGTGCTAACAGGGGTTTTTACGAGCAGTACTTC
- TRBJ2-7 TRBV5-6 TRBD2 CASSDGGGLSYEQYF TGTGCCAGCAGCGATGGGGGGGGTCTCTCCTACGAGCAGTACTTC
many TRBJ2-2 TRBV2 TRBD1 CASSGTGFTGELFF TGTGCCAGCAGCGGGACAGGGTTCACCGGGGAGCTGTTTTTT
many TRBJ1-4 TRBV2 - CASSEIGATNEKLFF TGTGCCAGCAGTGAAATAGGAGCAACTAATGAAAAACTGTTTTTT
many TRBJ2-1 TRBV29-1 TRBD1 CSVSRGQGGVEQFF TGCAGCGTCAGCAGAGGACAGGGTGGGGTGGAGCAGTTCTTC
few TRBJ2-2 TRBV4-3 - CASSLGTVSHTGELFF TGCGCCAGCAGCCTTGGGACGGTTTCTCACACCGGGGAGCTGTTTTTT
many TRBJ2-1 TRBV12-3/TRBV12-4 - CASSLGGTPYNEQFF TGTGCCAGCAGTTTAGGTGGGACTCCCTACAATGAGCAGTTCTTC
many TRBJ2-2 TRBV12-3/TRBV12-4 - CASIPTGGNTGELFF TGTGCCAGCATCCCTACCGGGGGAAACACCGGGGAGCTGTTTTTT
many TRBJ1-1 TRBV24-1 - CATSDRDTEAFF TGTGCCACCAGTGACCGGGACACTGAAGCTTTCTTT